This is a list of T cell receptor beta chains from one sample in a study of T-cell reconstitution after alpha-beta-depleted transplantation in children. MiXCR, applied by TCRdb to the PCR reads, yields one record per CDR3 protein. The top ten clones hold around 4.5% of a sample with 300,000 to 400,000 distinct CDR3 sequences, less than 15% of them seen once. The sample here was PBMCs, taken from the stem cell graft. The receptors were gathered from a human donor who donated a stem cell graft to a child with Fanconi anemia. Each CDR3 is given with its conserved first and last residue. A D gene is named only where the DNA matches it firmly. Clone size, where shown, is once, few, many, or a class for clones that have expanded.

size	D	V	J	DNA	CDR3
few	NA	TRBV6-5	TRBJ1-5	TGTGCCAGCAGTTATGGAACACACCAGCCCCAGCATTTT	CASSYGTHQPQHF
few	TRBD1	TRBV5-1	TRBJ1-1	TGCGCCAGCAGCTCAAAGGGACAGGGGGCCACTGAAGCTTTCTTT	CASSSKGQGATEAFF
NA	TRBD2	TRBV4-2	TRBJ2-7	TGTGCCAGCAGCCACGTGGGGGGGGCCTACGAGCAGTACTTC	CASSHVGGAYEQYF
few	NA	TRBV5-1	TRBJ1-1	TGCGCCAGCGCCTTGAGGAGGGGCGCGGGCACTGAAGCTTTCTTT	CASALRRGAGTEAFF
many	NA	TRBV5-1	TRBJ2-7	TGCGCCAGCAGCTCTCTATCAGGGAACGAGCAGTACTTC	CASSSLSGNEQYF
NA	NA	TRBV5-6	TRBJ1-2	TGTGCCAGCAGCACAATGGATTATGGCTACACCTTC	CASSTMDYGYTF
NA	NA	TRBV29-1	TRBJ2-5	TGCAGCGTTGAAGAGCAGGGCCTCTCACAAGAGACCCAGTACTTC	CSVEEQGLSQETQYF
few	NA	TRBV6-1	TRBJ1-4	TGTGCCAGCAGGGACGCTGAGGGCACGGGGGAAAAACTGTTTTTT	CASRDAEGTGEKLFF
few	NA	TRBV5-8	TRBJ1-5	TGTGCCAGTGTACGGATGGTTAATCAGCCCCAGCATTTT	CASVRMVNQPQHF
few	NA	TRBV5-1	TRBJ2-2	TGCGCCAGCAGCCCACTCACGAACACCGGGGAGCTGTTTTTT	CASSPLTNTGELFF
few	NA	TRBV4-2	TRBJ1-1	TGTGCCAGCAGCCTAGGGAGGCCCTATGAAGCTTTCTTT	CASSLGRPYEAFF
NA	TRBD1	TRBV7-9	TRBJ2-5	TGTGCCAGCAGCTTATGGACAGGGGGCATCGAGACCCAGTACTTC	CASSLWTGGIETQYF
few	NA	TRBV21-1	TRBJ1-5	TGTGCCGGGGGGAGTAATAGCAATCAGCCCCAGCATTTT	CAGGSNSNQPQHF
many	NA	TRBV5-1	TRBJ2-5	TGCGCCAGCAGCTTGGTCCTGGGGAACCAAGAGACCCAGTACTTC	CASSLVLGNQETQYF
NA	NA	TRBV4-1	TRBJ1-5	TGCGCCAGCAGCCCAGGGCGGGGGACGAATCAGCCCCAGCATTTT	CASSPGRGTNQPQHF
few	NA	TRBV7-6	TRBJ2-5	TGTGCCAGCAGCTTAGGGGTGGCAGGGGTCCAAGAGACCCAGTACTTC	CASSLGVAGVQETQYF
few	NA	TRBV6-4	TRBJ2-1	TGTGCCAGCCAGGGTAGATCGGGGGAGCAGTTCTTC	CASQGRSGEQFF
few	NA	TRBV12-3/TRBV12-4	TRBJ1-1	TGTGCCAGCACCGAAGGAGGTGTCCCTGAAGCTTTCTTT	CASTEGGVPEAFF
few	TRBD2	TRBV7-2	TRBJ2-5	TGTGCCAGCAGCTTATCAGCGGGGGGAGAGACCCAGTACTTC	CASSLSAGGETQYF
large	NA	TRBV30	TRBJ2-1	TGTGCCTGGAGTGCGGGGAGTGATGAGCAGTTCTTC	CAWSAGSDEQFF
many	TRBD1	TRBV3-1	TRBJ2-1	TGTGCCAGCAGCTTAACAGGGGGTCGTAATGAGCAGTTCTTC	CASSLTGGRNEQFF
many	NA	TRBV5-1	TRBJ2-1	TGCGCCAGCAGTCAGAAATTAAGCTCCTACAATGAGCAGTTCTTC	CASSQKLSSYNEQFF
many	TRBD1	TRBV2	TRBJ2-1	TGTGCCAGCAGGGACAGGGACTATGAGCAGTTCTTC	CASRDRDYEQFF
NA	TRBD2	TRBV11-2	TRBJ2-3	TGTGCCAGCAGCTTAGAGCTAGCGGGGGCCTCGAGCACAGATACGCAGTATTTT	CASSLELAGASSTDTQYF
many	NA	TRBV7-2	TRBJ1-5	TGTGCCAGCAGCTTACAACAGGGTTATAGCAATCAGCCCCAGCATTTT	CASSLQQGYSNQPQHF
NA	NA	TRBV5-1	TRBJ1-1	TGCGCCAGCAGCTTACAGACTGGGCGGAACACTGAAGCTTTCTTT	CASSLQTGRNTEAFF
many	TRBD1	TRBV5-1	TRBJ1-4	TGCGCCAGCAGCACCGGGACAGGGTTTACTAATGAAAAACTGTTTTTT	CASSTGTGFTNEKLFF
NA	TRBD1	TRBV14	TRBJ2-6	TGTGCCAGCAGCCAAGCCGGGACAGCCCACTCTGGGGCCAACGTCCTGACTTTC	CASSQAGTAHSGANVLTF
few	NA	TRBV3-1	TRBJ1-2	TGTGCCAGCAGCCAAGATTATGTCGCAGTTGACTATGGCTACACCTTC	CASSQDYVAVDYGYTF
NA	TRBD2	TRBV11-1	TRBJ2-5	TGTGCCAGCAGCCGGACTAGCGGCATACGCCAAGAGACCCAGTACTTC	CASSRTSGIRQETQYF
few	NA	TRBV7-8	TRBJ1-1	TGTGCCAGCAGCTTAACAGGGCTATCAATGAACACTGAAGCTTTCTTT	CASSLTGLSMNTEAFF
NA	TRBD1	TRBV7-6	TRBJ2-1	TGTGCCAGCAGCTTAACTGGTGGGACAGCTTCCTACAATGAGCAGTTCTTC	CASSLTGGTASYNEQFF
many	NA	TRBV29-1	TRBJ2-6	TGCAGCGTTGAGTCGGTCTCTGGGGCCAACGTCCTGACTTTC	CSVESVSGANVLTF
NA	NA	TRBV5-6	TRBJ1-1	TGTGCCAGCAGCCAAGCAGGGGCGGGGAGCACTGAAGCTTTCTTT	CASSQAGAGSTEAFF
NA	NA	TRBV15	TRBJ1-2	TGTGCCACCAGCAGAGATCGGGGACTAGGATTCTACACCTTC	CATSRDRGLGFYTF